Listed below are T cell receptor beta chains from one sample, sequenced in a study of T cell clones after liver transplantation. The repertoire was sequenced with immunoSEQ multiplex PCR; TCRdb's copy has only in-frame clones and lacks some. Among roughly 57,000 clones, around 75% were seen once, and the ten largest hold about 15%. The material was CD4+ T cells from blood, obtained before liver transplant. The source is a human donor who received a liver transplant. CDR3s include the opening cysteine and the closing phenylalanine or tryptophan. The order of the fields is J gene, V gene, clone size, D gene, CDR3 protein, CDR3 DNA. D genes are given only for firm matches. The size of a clone is reported for some rows only, either as once, few or many, or as a class for expanded clones.

J gene: TRBJ2-3
V gene: TRBV7-9
clone size: -
D gene: -
CDR3 protein: CASSFYTDTQYF
CDR3 DNA: TGTGCCAGCAGCTTCTACACAGATACGCAGTATTTT

J gene: TRBJ2-6
V gene: TRBV2
clone size: -
D gene: -
CDR3 protein: CASKSSGANVLTF
CDR3 DNA: TGTGCCAGCAAGAGCTCTGGGGCCAACGTCCTGACTTTC

J gene: TRBJ2-2
V gene: TRBV4-1
clone size: few
D gene: TRBD1
CDR3 protein: CASAQGFLGTGELFF
CDR3 DNA: TGCGCCAGCGCACAGGGGTTCTTGGGCACCGGGGAGCTGTTTTTT

J gene: TRBJ1-4
V gene: TRBV30
clone size: -
D gene: -
CDR3 protein: CAWASGGVNEKLFF
CDR3 DNA: TGTGCCTGGGCTTCGGGGGGGGTTAATGAAAAACTGTTTTTT

J gene: TRBJ1-2
V gene: TRBV14
clone size: -
D gene: -
CDR3 protein: CASSLRQSGKRGYTF
CDR3 DNA: TGTGCCAGCAGCCTTAGACAATCGGGGAAACGGGGCTACACCTTC

J gene: TRBJ1-2
V gene: TRBV5-1
clone size: -
D gene: TRBD1
CDR3 protein: CASSDPGTGLVGYTF
CDR3 DNA: TGCGCCAGCAGCGACCCGGGGACAGGTCTAGTCGGCTACACCTTC

J gene: TRBJ2-3
V gene: TRBV29-1
clone size: -
D gene: TRBD2
CDR3 protein: CSAEAGGTDTQYF
CDR3 DNA: TGCAGCGCCGAAGCGGGGGGGACAGATACGCAGTATTTT

J gene: TRBJ2-1
V gene: TRBV2
clone size: few
D gene: TRBD2
CDR3 protein: CASSGGGRGEQFF
CDR3 DNA: TGTGCCAGCAGTGGTGGGGGGAGGGGTGAGCAGTTCTTC

J gene: TRBJ1-1
V gene: TRBV6-6
clone size: -
D gene: TRBD1
CDR3 protein: CASSYSRQGNTEAFF
CDR3 DNA: TGTGCCAGCAGTTACTCGAGACAGGGGAACACTGAAGCTTTCTTT

J gene: TRBJ1-5
V gene: TRBV7-9
clone size: -
D gene: TRBD1
CDR3 protein: CASSSTGQLNQPQHF
CDR3 DNA: TGTGCCAGCAGCTCCACGGGACAGTTGAATCAGCCCCAGCATTTT

J gene: TRBJ2-2
V gene: TRBV19
clone size: -
D gene: TRBD1
CDR3 protein: CASSPGTGGTGELFF
CDR3 DNA: TGTGCCAGTAGCCCTGGGACAGGGGGGACCGGGGAGCTGTTTTTT

J gene: TRBJ2-2
V gene: TRBV11-2
clone size: -
D gene: -
CDR3 protein: CASSSPGRANTGELFF
CDR3 DNA: TGTGCCAGCAGCTCTCCCGGCAGGGCCAACACCGGGGAGCTGTTTTTT